This note documents a single T cell receptor (beta chain) sequence. The CDR3 is made up of 18 amino acids. From germline, CDR1 is SGDLS and CDR2 YYNGEE. V lost 4 bases, J lost 3 bases, and 15 bases stayed unmatched. The data derive from a study of blood T cell repertoires in COVID-19. TCRdb's copy holds only in-frame clones and misses some; the assay was immunoSEQ multiplex PCR. Here the sample spans about 190,000 clones, 75% to 90% being singletons. This TCR was recovered from a middle-aged man with acute or convalescent COVID-19. This chain links TRBV9 with TRBJ1-5; 8 bases map to TRBD1. The specimen was peripheral blood. The CDR3 DNA sequence: TGTGCCAGCAGCCCAAAACGCCTGACAGGGGAGAACAATCAGCCCCAGCATTTT. As protein: CASSPKRLTGENNQPQHF.